Sequencing of this TCR beta chain was carried out in a study of human CD8 memory T cell subsets. Whole-study findings and limits: Both stem-like subsets shared clonotypes with effector memory cells. However, the stem-like memory and precursor exhausted T cell repertoires overlapped with each other only minimally.

By UMI-labeled 5' RACE, the TCR beta libraries were made. TCRdb reprocessed the 5' RACE reads, keeping one entry per CDR3 protein, no DNA. The sample includes around 4,300 distinct CDR3 sequences. It was by negative magnetic separation that total CD8+ T cells were enriched. This clonotype ranks as medium-sized (0.01 to 0.1%) in terms of frequency. Its antigen is not known. CDR3 size: 15 residues. Germline V lookup: CDR1 SEHNR, CDR2 FQNEAQ (reference sequence). This rearrangement joins TRBV7-9 to TRBJ1-2. Sequences were obtained from CD8+ effector memory T cells (TEM) sorted from PBMCs. The subset here: effector memory CD8 T cells, CCR7- CD45RO+ CD95+. This clonotype was obtained from a human donor in good health. The CDR3 loop is CASSFPDRIRYGYTF.